The 27 T cell receptor beta chains given below trace back to one sample, sequenced in a study of T cells in Graves' hyperthyroidism and ophthalmopathy. Amplification yielded TCR beta CDR3 regions, with RNA transcripts as the source. HTBI primers were used for first-round RT-PCR of the TCR CDR3. MiXCR was run by TCRdb on the multiplex PCR reads, yielding one entry per CDR3 protein. In the table there are some 550,000 distinct CDR3 sequences, around 20% of which are singletons. Sequencing input: blood. These receptors were taken from a man aged 18 to 30 with Graves' hyperthyroidism.

This clonotype was seen ten or more times. The chain recombines TRBV2 with TRBJ1-2, with TRBD1 matching 10 bases. The length of the CDR3 is 13 residues. The junction had 2 bases not matched to a gene; V was cut back by 7 bases and J by 3 bases. Per germline, CDR1 SNHLY and CDR2 FYNNEI. The CDR3 protein is CASKGQGDYGYTF. DNA of the CDR3: TGTGCCAGCAAAGGACAGGGGGACTATGGCTACACCTTC. Full variable domain (rest looked up from reference TRBV2 and TRBJ1-2): EPEVTQTPSHQVTQMGQEVILRCVPISNHLYFYWYRQILGQKVEFLVSFYNNEISEKSEIFDDQFSVERPDGSNFTLKIRSTKLEDSAMYFCASKGQGDYGYTFGSGTRLTVV.

The chain carries TRBV6-2 or TRBV6-3 and TRBJ2-7; a weak D match, TRBD1 (5 bases). Germline-derived CDR1 and CDR2 are MNHEY and SVGEGT. CDR3 length: 13 residues. V was shortened by 11 bases and J by 5 bases, with 19 bases between the two germline ends. CDR3 amino acids: CAGPRGLTDEQYF. The CDR3 nucleotides are TGTGCCGGCCCTAGGGGCCTAACCGACGAGCAGTACTTC.

The chain carries TRBV29-1 and TRBJ2-7, with D possibly TRBD1 on 5 matching bases. Germline V gene lookup returns CDR1 SQVTM and CDR2 ANQGSEA. V dropped 3 bases and J dropped 2 bases, with 8 bases sitting between them. The CDR3 totals 12 residues. CDR3 sequence: CSVDNRTYEQYF. The CDR3, as DNA: TGCAGCGTTGATAACAGGACCTACGAGCAGTACTTC.

This clonotype was seen repeatedly, ten times or more. The chain recombines TRBV30 with TRBJ2-7, with 8 bases matching TRBD2. CDR3 length equals 14 residues. V gave up 4 bases and J gave up 1 base; unmatched junction bases: 6. CDR1 and CDR2 (germline): GTSNPN, SVGIG (reference sequence). In nucleotides, the CDR3 is TGTGCCTGGACGCGCAGCGGGGGTTCCTACGAGCAGTACTTC. Encoded protein: CAWTRSGGSYEQYF.

Ten or more counts support this clonotype. The genes are TRBV28 and TRBJ2-6; D might be TRBD2 (6 bases). The germline CDR1 and CDR2 sequences are MDHEN and SYDVKM. V was clipped by 6 bases and J by 0 bases, with 9 bases between them. There are 15 residues in the CDR3. Here the CDR3 DNA reads TGTGCCAGCAGCGGAGGGGTCTCTGGGGCCAACGTCCTGACTTTC. As protein: CASSGGVSGANVLTF.

This clonotype was picked up many times. The rearrangement links TRBV12-3 or TRBV12-4 to TRBJ2-7; 8 bases line up with TRBD2. The CDR3 extends over 15 amino acids. Trimming took 1 base from V and 1 from J; bases not matched to a gene: 3. CDR3 bases: TGTGCCAGCAGTTTAGTTAGCGGGGAGTCCTACGAGCAGTACTTC. Amino acids: CASSLVSGESYEQYF.

This clonotype was recorded at least ten times. The chain couples TRBV28 to TRBJ2-7; D possibly uses TRBD1 or TRBD2 (5 bases each). The length of the CDR3 is 13 residues. Between the trimmed V and J ends, which lost 3 bases and 4 bases, there was a span of 10 bases. Looked up from germline, CDR1 is MDHEN and CDR2 is SYDVKM. The CDR3 region is CASSFLRGYEQYF. CDR3 bases: TGTGCCAGCAGTTTTTTGAGGGGTTACGAGCAGTACTTC.

The chain recombines TRBV24-1 with TRBJ2-2; 7 positions match TRBD2. With V trimmed by 0 bases and J by 5 bases, 2 bases remained unmatched. The CDR3 has 15 amino acids. CDR1 KGHDR and CDR2 SFDVKD come from the germline V gene. The CDR3 region has the DNA TGTGCCACCAGTGATTTGCGGGAGGAAACCGGGGAGCTGTTTTTT. Protein: CATSDLREETGELFF.

The chain recombines TRBV12-3 or TRBV12-4 with TRBJ1-3; 9 bases agree with TRBD1. The CDR3 contains 15 residues. The V segment lost 5 bases and the J segment 4 bases; nucleotides outside the gene matches: 6. In nucleotides, the CDR3 is TGTGCCAGCAGTAAGGACAGGGGAACAGGAAACACCATATATTTT. This gives the protein CASSKDRGTGNTIYF.

The table lists this clonotype with many counts. This chain uses TRBV3-1 with TRBJ2-5; 8 bases line up with TRBD1. The trim removed 4 bases at V and 5 bases at J, leaving 6 bases unmatched. The CDR3 is made up of 14 amino acids. Germline V CDR1 and CDR2: LGHDT, YNNKEL (reference sequence). This CDR3 reads CASSLGWTGETQYF. The CDR3 DNA sequence: TGTGCCAGCAGCCTGGGATGGACAGGGGAGACCCAGTACTTC.

This clonotype was detected many times. The genes are TRBV29-1 and TRBJ2-7, with 7 bases that match TRBD1. CDR1 and CDR2 (germline): SQVTM, ANQGSEA. Losses at the gene ends were 3 bases for V and 2 bases for J; bases not matched to a gene: 4. The CDR3 consists of 13 residues. CDR3 sequence: CSVDGQGAYEQYF. The CDR3 DNA follows: TGCAGCGTTGATGGGCAGGGGGCCTACGAGCAGTACTTC.

This CDR3 is CAISEFQANSPLHF. DNA for the CDR3: TGTGCCATCAGTGAGTTCCAAGCGAATTCACCCCTCCACTTT. The chain recombines TRBV10-3 with TRBJ1-6; D not certain. The CDR3 has 14 amino acids. CDR1 and CDR2 from the germline V gene are ENHRY and SYGVKD. Trimming took off 1 base at V and 7 bases at J, with 8 bases between the two ends.

This clonotype was counted ten times or more. The chain joins TRBV12-3 or TRBV12-4 to TRBJ2-5; TRBD1 aligns across 10 bases. V shed 6 bases, J shed 2 bases, and the junction held 12 bases outside the gene matches. This CDR3 is built from 17 residues. CDR3 sequence: CASSRSWDRGLQETQYF. In DNA, the CDR3 is TGTGCCAGCAGCCGATCCTGGGACAGGGGTTTACAAGAGACCCAGTACTTC.

This clonotype has at least ten counts. This rearrangement joins TRBV12-3 or TRBV12-4 to TRBJ2-7, with TRBD2 matching 11 bases. The CDR3 spans 14 residues. With V trimmed by 5 bases and J by 4 bases, 4 bases remained unmatched. CDR3 region: CASSLLAGGYEQYF. DNA of the CDR3: TGTGCCAGCAGTCTTCTAGCGGGGGGATACGAGCAGTACTTC.

This clonotype was counted only a few times. This could be a read error, since a much larger clone is one nucleotide away. The J gene is TRBJ2-4, the V gene TRBV29-1, with 7 nucleotides matching TRBD1. The germline CDR1 and CDR2 sequences are SQVTM and ANQGSEA. The CDR3 extends over 12 amino acids. With 7 bases clipped from V and 13 bases from J, the junction kept 13 bases outside the gene matches. The CDR3 loop reads CSGRQGGGMQYF. The CDR3 DNA reads as TGCAGCGGGAGACAGGGCGGCGGCATGCAGTACTTC.

In its sample, this clonotype was seen many times. The rearrangement links TRBV12-3 or TRBV12-4 to TRBJ2-5; D gene unclear. The CDR3 sequence is 13 residues long. V lost 4 bases and J lost 1, with 7 bases in between. The CDR3 DNA reads TGTGCCAGCAGTTCTCAGGTCCAAGAGACCCAGTACTTC. Translating gives CASSSQVQETQYF.

This clonotype was seen ten or more times. J is TRBJ1-1 and V is TRBV19; weak D call: TRBD1 (5 bases). Per the germline V gene, CDR1 is LNHDA and CDR2 is SQIVND (reference sequence). The CDR3 consists of 14 residues. V gave up 3 bases and J gave up 1 base, with 9 bases separating them. CDR3 in amino acids: CASSMGRANTEAFF. The CDR3 DNA sequence: TGTGCCAGTAGTATGGGCAGGGCGAACACTGAAGCTTTCTTT.

V and J are TRBV6-5 and TRBJ2-7; 9 bases fit TRBD1. This CDR3 has 13 residues. Germline lookup yields CDR1 MNHEY and CDR2 SVGAGI. V gave up 4 bases and J gave up 5 bases; unmatched junction bases: 3. The CDR3 loop is CASSWDRDDEQYF. The CDR3 DNA reads TGTGCCAGCAGTTGGGACAGGGATGACGAGCAGTACTTC.

This clonotype was found many times. The V call is TRBV7-9, the J call TRBJ1-1; possibly TRBD1 for D (6 bases). CDR3 length equals 15 residues. Germline V gene lookup returns CDR1 SEHNR and CDR2 FQNEAQ (reference sequence). V was clipped by 0 bases and J by 4 bases, with 12 bases between them. CDR3 sequence reads: CASSLAAGAGTEAFF. For the CDR3, the DNA is TGTGCCAGCAGCTTAGCGGCGGGGGCGGGCACTGAAGCTTTCTTT.

This clonotype has a count of ten or more. A read error may be the cause here, since a much bigger clone is one base away. V and J are TRBV30 and TRBJ2-7, with TRBD2 as a possible D gene (6 bases). The V end was cut by 2 bases, the J end by 5 bases, with 13 bases between. This CDR3 contains 13 residues. The germline gives CDR1 GTSNPN, CDR2 SVGIG (reference sequence). The CDR3 DNA reads as TGTGCCTGGAGTTGGGTACTAGCAGACGAGCAGTACTTC. Its protein is CAWSWVLADEQYF.

This clonotype was counted many times. CDR3 in amino acids: CASGQADYEQYF. The DNA of the CDR3 is TGTGCCAGTGGACAGGCCGACTACGAGCAGTACTTC. The chain recombines TRBV28 with TRBJ2-7, with 7 bases fitting TRBD1. This CDR3 contains 12 residues. CDR1 and CDR2 (germline): MDHEN, SYDVKM. Trimming removed 9 bases from V and 3 bases from J; junction bases left unmatched: 5.

At least ten counts were recorded for this clonotype. The rearrangement links TRBV12-3 or TRBV12-4 to TRBJ1-6, with D maybe TRBD1 (5 bases). V was cut by 4 bases and J by 10 bases, with 14 bases left in between. The CDR3 length is 14 residues. The CDR3: CASSYDRGGSPLHF. The CDR3 nucleotides are TGTGCCAGCAGTTATGACCGGGGCGGCTCACCCCTCCACTTT.

The table lists this clonotype with many counts. This sequence joins TRBV20-1 and TRBJ1-5; D call uncertain. The CDR3 extends over 13 amino acids. The germline V gene has CDR1 DFQATT and CDR2 SNEGSKA (reference sequence). V lost 2 bases, J lost 7 bases, and 12 bases lay in between. CDR3 sequence (DNA): TGCAGTGCTAGATCGCCAATGGGACAGCCCCAGCATTTT. Amino acids: CSARSPMGQPQHF.

The chain combines TRBV19 with TRBJ1-2, with 9 bases that match TRBD1. V shed 6 bases and J 4 bases; nucleotides not matched to a gene: 3. The CDR3 consists of 13 residues. The germline V gene has CDR1 LNHDA and CDR2 SQIVND (reference sequence). Written as DNA, the CDR3 is TGTGCCAGTAGCTCACAGGGGGCCTATGGCTACACCTTC. Its translation: CASSSQGAYGYTF.

This clonotype has ten or more counts. V is TRBV12-3 or TRBV12-4 and J is TRBJ1-1; D possibly corresponds to TRBD1 (5 bases). The V and J ends lost 3 bases and 11 bases respectively, with 19 bases between them. CDR3 length: 14 amino acids. CDR3 region: CASSFTFQTVAAFF. In DNA, the CDR3 is TGTGCCAGCAGTTTCACCTTTCAGACAGTTGCTGCTTTCTTT.

This clonotype was picked up many times. The J gene is TRBJ2-2, the V gene TRBV12-3 or TRBV12-4; no clear D gene. V shed 1 base and J shed 1 base, with 7 bases lying between them. CDR3 length: 15 amino acids. The CDR3 spells CASSLVGMNTGELFF. The CDR3 DNA sequence: TGTGCCAGCAGTTTAGTGGGGATGAACACCGGGGAGCTGTTTTTT.

The chain is built from TRBV5-1 and TRBJ2-5; 8 nucleotides match TRBD1. Per germline, CDR1 SGHRS and CDR2 YFSETQ. The CDR3 totals 16 residues. The V gene end was trimmed by 4 bases and the J gene end by 5 bases; junction bases not matched to a gene: 13. The CDR3 bases are TGCGCCAGCAGCCCAGGGGGCAGGAGGGTCTTGGAGACCCAGTACTTC. This sequence encodes CASSPGGRRVLETQYF. Looking up the rest from reference TRBV5-1 and TRBJ2-5 gives the full variable domain: KAGVTQTPRYLIKTRGQQVTLSCSPISGHRSVSWYQQTPGQGLQFLFEYFSETQRNKGNFPGRFSGRQFSNSRSEMNVSTLELGDSALYLCASSPGGRRVLETQYFGPGTRLLVL.